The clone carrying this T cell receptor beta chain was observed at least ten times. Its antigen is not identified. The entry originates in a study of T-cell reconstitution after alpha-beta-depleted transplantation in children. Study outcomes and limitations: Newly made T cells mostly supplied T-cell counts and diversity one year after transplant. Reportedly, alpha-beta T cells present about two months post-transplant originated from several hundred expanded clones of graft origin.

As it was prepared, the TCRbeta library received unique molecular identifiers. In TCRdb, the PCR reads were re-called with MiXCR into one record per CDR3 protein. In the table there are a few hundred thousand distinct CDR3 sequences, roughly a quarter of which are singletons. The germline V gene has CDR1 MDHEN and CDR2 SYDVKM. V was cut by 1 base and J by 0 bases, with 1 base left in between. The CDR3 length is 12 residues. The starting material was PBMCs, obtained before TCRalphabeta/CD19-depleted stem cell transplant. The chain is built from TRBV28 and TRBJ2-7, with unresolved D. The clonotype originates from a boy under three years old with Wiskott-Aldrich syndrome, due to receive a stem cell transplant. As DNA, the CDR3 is TGTGCCAGCAGTTTATTCTCCTACGAGCAGTACTTC. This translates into CASSLFSYEQYF.